The source of this TCR beta chain is a study of cytomegalovirus exposure and HLA in healthy donors (dated by TCRdb to 2017 to 2019). Some background on the complete study: In an earlier analysis of 587 of the donors, 276 Gb of sequence data and approximately 100 million unique TCR beta sequences from 150 million to 200 million T cells were reported. An early release that covered 500 to 800 HLA-typed donors contained about 300 gigabases of sequencing data and tens of millions of unique TCR sequences. Of the 300 to 500 genotyped donors, over 80% were placed in the genetic ancestry cluster associated with self-reported Caucasian donors. The aim of the study was to test whether cataloging public T cell receptors could identify signatures of past pathogen exposure. The study profiled the T cell repertoires of fewer than 850 subjects by immunosequencing and related them to cytomegalovirus serostatus. A separate validation cohort of over a hundred different subjects was used in addition to the approximately 670-subject first cohort. The study combined high-throughput TCR immunosequencing, statistical association of individual TCRs with disease status, and machine learning to predict cytomegalovirus infection status. A later analysis re-analyzed previously published TCR beta repertoires from roughly 630 donors and added high-resolution HLA genotyping to study TCR occurrence patterns. The later analysis used no new phenotypic data to find candidate immune exposures, relying instead on TCR beta sequences and their occurrence across donors. In an earlier analysis of a few hundred of the donors, high-throughput TCR beta sequencing was used to judge whether each TCR beta V gene segment behaved as functional or pseudogenic. Donor age, sex, ethnicity and CMV serostatus were collected together with the repertoire data. In a later genetic analysis, genome-wide SNP genotypes for about three fifths of the roughly 670 donors were used, and that subset was treated as a discovery cohort. Every repertoire in the discovery cohort had been generated on one and the same sequencing platform. HLA typing covered class I and class II loci at four-digit resolution. The number of typed donors differed by locus: about 620-640 for A, B, C, DRB1 and DQB1; 500 to 550 for DQA1; approximately 600 for DPA1; and roughly 490 for DPB1. Roughly five DR-DQ haplotypes were handled as single units for association and clustering because linkage in the cohort was strong. Among some 410 genotyped donors of the cohort, an average of about 240,000 unique TCR beta nucleotide sequences were sequenced per donor, roughly 20% of them non-productive. What the work shows at the level of the full study, not this receptor alone: At a false discovery rate of 0.05, a later analysis linked 15,000 to 20,000 TCR beta sequences to specific HLA alleles. Some IMGT-functional V segments, including TRBV6-2 and TRBV6-3, could not be distinguished by the 87-base-pair reads and were therefore excluded. Seventeen rarely observed V segments, including chromosome 9 orphons, were excluded from the earlier analysis of a few hundred of the donors because counts were too low. In vitro tests confirmed that a few of the cytomegalovirus-associated TCR beta chains recognize cytomegalovirus antigens. A later analysis reported that several top co-occurrence clusters appeared linked to parvovirus B19, influenza, CMV and Epstein-Barr virus. The study gave a list of about 150 TCR beta chains associated with cytomegalovirus. While some public TCRs were present in many individuals, most TCR sequences turned up only very rarely across donors. A later genetic analysis reported fewer N-insertions in productive TCRs among donors in an Asian-associated ancestry cluster than the approximately 670-donor mean. When HLA alleles, especially DR and DQ, strongly co-occurred, TCR associations were difficult to assign to individual alleles. A further reported finding was that TCR beta sequences accurately predicted the HLA-A and HLA-B alleles for most subjects in the first cohort. Linkage disequilibrium might explain the correlated functional status among segregating V segments, but an unknown experimental factor could not be ruled out. CMV serostatus was the only immune exposure information available for the cohort. An association between a missense DCLRE1C variant and V-gene and J-gene trimming of TCR beta chains was found in a later genetic analysis and replicated in an independent cohort. According to a later analysis, most CMV-associated TCR beta chains appeared to be HLA-restricted, and the HLA associations seemed to be driven largely by CMV exposure. The classifier was reported to diagnose cytomegalovirus status with high specificity and sensitivity in both the original cohort and the validation cohort. According to the authors, the approach could potentially be generalized to other disease states and immunological phenotypes. This cohort had only TCR beta chains sequenced, and the lack of alpha or paired-chain data limited which features could be detected. A cluster of highly shared sequence variants was judged likely to be a technical artifact of the sequencing pipeline. In a later analysis, TCR association rates were found to vary across HLA loci, with the most associated TCRs seen for DRB1 alleles and the fewest for HLA-C alleles. Roughly uniform sequencing depth across donors was assumed in presence/absence analyses, although this assumption may not hold. In a later analysis, HLA-associated TCR beta chains showed more clonal expansion and lower generation probabilities than non-associated chains that were equally common. In an earlier analysis of roughly 500 of the donors, most TCR beta V segments appeared in productive rearrangements about 87% or about 30% of the time, broadly matching IMGT annotations. Because HLA typing was unavailable for some donors at each locus, only the typed subset was used in association tests.

The method was the immunoSEQ multiplex PCR assay. A mixture of 60 forward primers for TCR Vbeta segments and 13 reverse primers for TCR Jbeta segments was used in the multiplex PCR. Amplification of the CDR3 region of rearranged TCR beta genes was performed with a multiplex PCR assay on genomic DNA. The Illumina HiSeq System was used to sequence the amplified TCR beta libraries as 87-base-pair reads. Per the source publication's procedure: In a later analysis, roughly 80 million unique TCR beta chains were counted across the roughly 670 repertoires, and some 10 million of these chains were shared by at least two donors. Raw reads were error-corrected and collapsed into unique sequences by a nearest-neighbor algorithm in which closely related sequences were merged to remove PCR and sequencing errors. V, D and J gene segments were assigned by aligning CDR3 sequences to IMGT reference sequences. For a sequence to be retained, a match of at least six nucleotides to both a V gene segment and a J gene segment was required. Rearrangements were classified as productive when the CDR3 lacked stop codons and remained in frame with V and J, and all other rearrangements were classified as non-productive. CDR3 was defined according to IMGT convention as the region running from the second conserved V-encoded cysteine to the conserved J-encoded phenylalanine. Sequences without an unambiguous match to a single V gene segment were excluded from the earlier analysis of about 630 of the donors. In an earlier analysis of some 590 of the donors, V segments were called functional above 56.7% productive rearrangements and were called segregating when the between-donor standard deviation exceeded 5%. A statistical classification framework was built for diagnosing cytomegalovirus status from the catalog of TCR beta chain sequences. In a later analysis, V and J genes were assigned by comparing TCR nucleotide sequences against IMGT/GENE-DB human TR gene sequences. Using the TCRdist pipeline, a later analysis assigned CDR3 sequences along with most-parsimonious VDJ recombination scenarios. A later analysis defined each TCR beta chain by its CDR3 amino acid sequence plus V-gene family, and excluded reads lacking a unique V-gene family. To address suspected cross-contamination and a sequencing artifact, a later analysis removed roughly 640 highly shared, low-generation-probability nucleotide sequences. For each public chain, a later analysis derived a clonal expansion index from normalized ranks of inferred template counts within each repertoire. A later analysis computed generation probabilities with a VDJ recombination model fitted to out-of-frame rearrangements, and checked the results against IGoR. In a later analysis, TCR-TCR, TCR-HLA and TCR-CMV co-occurrence was scored with hypergeometric tests, and a repertoire-size bias correction was applied to TCR pairs. In a later analysis, false discovery rates were estimated by permuting HLA or CMV assignments 20 times. In a later analysis, co-occurring TCRs were grouped using DBSCAN, and TCRdist sequence similarity was added for clustering within HLA-allele-positive subsets. Repertoires with fewer than 30,000 or more than 120,000 public chains were left out of co-occurrence clustering, as were a handful of repertoires with anomalous nucleotide sharing. Here the immuneACCESS table is served through TCRdb, limited to in-frame sequences with V and J called. Missing clones are a known gap in these copies; in checked studies unresolved V genes cover under half, and the rest lacks a known reason. The V and J calls and clone size come from that table; D and trimming were worked out from the DNA. The sample's clone listing holds 150,000 to 200,000 clones. Together, the top ten hold about 1.2% of the sample.

Reading from cysteine to phenylalanine, the CDR3 counts 18 amino acids. The kept DNA is CDR3 alone, 54 bases in frame from the first base. The germline V gene yields SGHTA for CDR1 and FQGTGA for CDR2. V and J are trimmed by 3 bases and 1 base, and the gene matches miss 10 bases of the junction. In total, just over 650 healthy bone marrow donors made up the cohort. At the time of sampling, every cohort member was nominally healthy, though immune exposures that went unrecorded were likely present. The donor was CMV seronegative and was included in the group of a few hundred seronegative cohort members. Every donor gave a peripheral blood sample, and the peripheral blood mononuclear cells from that sample were used for TCR beta sequencing. Genomic DNA extraction from the blood cell samples was performed with the Qiagen DNeasy Blood Extraction Kit. On this clone itself: There is no known antigen for this receptor.

The chain is encoded by TRBV7-3 joined to TRBJ2-2, and TRBD1 matches 8 of the central bases. This clonotype originated in an older woman in good health and CMV-seronegative. The sequencing input was PBMCs. The CDR3 has the sequence CASSLQGAGRENTGELFF. The nucleotide sequence is TGTGCCAGCAGCTTGCAGGGGGCGGGACGGGAGAACACCGGGGAGCTGTTTTTT.